This TCR beta chain was sequenced in a study of cytomegalovirus exposure and HLA in healthy donors (dated 2017 in TCRdb). About the investigation overall: An earlier analysis of approximately 640 of the donors reported more than 250 Gb of sequence data and 117 million unique TCR beta sequences from 150 million to 200 million T cells. Roughly 300 gigabases of sequencing data and some 85 million unique TCR sequences were included in an early release covering under 650 HLA-typed donors. The genetic ancestry cluster associated with self-reported Caucasian donors included 65% to 90% of the approximately 410 genotyped donors. The study was designed to test whether signatures of past pathogen exposure could be identified by cataloging public T cell receptors. The T cell repertoires of several hundred subjects were profiled by immunosequencing and related to cytomegalovirus serostatus. Besides the first cohort of approximately 670 subjects, a separate validation cohort made up of 120 different subjects was used. The study combined high-throughput TCR immunosequencing, statistical association of individual TCRs with disease status, and machine learning to predict cytomegalovirus infection status. A later analysis re-examined previously published TCR beta repertoires from 500 to 700 donors and added high-resolution HLA genotyping to investigate patterns of TCR occurrence. In the later analysis, no new phenotypic data were used to find candidate immune exposures; instead, reliance was placed on TCR beta sequences and their occurrence across donors. To decide whether each TCR beta V gene segment behaved as functional or pseudogenic, an earlier analysis of fewer than 750 of the donors relied on high-throughput TCR beta sequencing. Alongside the repertoire data, information on donor age, sex, ethnicity and CMV serostatus was compiled. A later genetic analysis took genome-wide SNP genotypes for 398 of the 666 donors and used that subset as a discovery cohort. Every discovery cohort repertoire had been produced on one sequencing platform. Both class I and class II loci were covered by HLA typing, at four-digit resolution. The number of donors typed differed by locus, with about 629-640 for A, B, C, DRB1 and DQB1, around 520 for DQA1, 600 to 610 for DPA1, and around 450 for DPB1. A few DR-DQ haplotypes were treated as single units for association and clustering because of strong linkage in the cohort. Among about 370 genotyped donors of the cohort, an average of about 220,000 unique TCR beta nucleotide sequences was sequenced per donor, of which about 18% were non-productive.

The cohort consisted of hundreds of healthy bone marrow donors. Cohort members were all nominally healthy when sampled, although unrecorded immune exposures were likely present. The donor tested CMV seronegative, placing the donor among the 350 to 400 seronegative members of the cohort. A peripheral blood sample was collected from each donor, and TCR beta sequencing was performed on peripheral blood mononuclear cells. Genomic DNA extraction from the blood cell samples was performed with the Qiagen DNeasy Blood Extraction Kit. Summary of the overall study and its limitations: While some public TCRs were present in many individuals, most TCR sequences turned up only very rarely across donors. Only TCR beta chains were sequenced in this cohort, and the absence of alpha or paired-chain data limited detectable features. V-gene and J-gene trimming of TCR beta chains was associated with a missense DCLRE1C variant in a later genetic analysis, and the association was replicated in an independent cohort. Because the 87-base-pair reads could not distinguish some IMGT-functional V segments, including TRBV6-2 and TRBV6-3, those segments were excluded. In a later analysis, several top co-occurrence clusters were reported to appear linked to parvovirus B19, influenza, CMV and Epstein-Barr virus. In a later analysis, TCR association rates were found to vary across HLA loci, with the most associated TCRs seen for DRB1 alleles and the fewest for HLA-C alleles. In an earlier analysis of around 600 of the donors, most TCR beta V segments appeared in productive rearrangements about 90% or about 30% of the time, broadly matching IMGT annotations. A cluster of highly shared sequence variants was judged likely to represent a technical artifact of the sequencing pipeline. When HLA alleles, especially DR and DQ, strongly co-occurred, attributing TCR associations to individual alleles was difficult. Most CMV-associated TCR beta chains appeared to be HLA-restricted in a later analysis, and the HLA associations seemed to be driven largely by CMV exposure. About 17 rarely observed V segments, including chromosome 9 orphons, were excluded from the earlier analysis of some 590 of the donors because counts were too low. Because some donors lacked HLA typing at each locus, the association tests relied only on the typed subset. In a later analysis, 16,951 TCR beta sequences were associated with specific HLA alleles at a false discovery rate of 0.05. Linkage disequilibrium might explain the correlated functional status among segregating V segments, but an unknown experimental factor could not be excluded. A later analysis found that HLA-associated TCR beta chains were more clonally expanded and had lower generation probabilities than equally common non-associated chains. The study gave a list of about 150 TCR beta chains associated with cytomegalovirus. The authors suggested that the approach could potentially be generalized to other disease states and immunological phenotypes. For the cohort, immune exposure information was limited to CMV serostatus. Compared with the 666-donor mean, donors in an Asian-associated ancestry cluster had fewer N-insertions in productive TCRs, according to a later genetic analysis. Sequencing depth was assumed to be roughly uniform across donors in the presence/absence analyses, though that assumption may not hold. In vitro tests confirmed that a few of the cytomegalovirus-associated TCR beta chains recognize cytomegalovirus antigens. A further reported finding was that TCR beta sequences accurately predicted the HLA-A and HLA-B alleles for most subjects in the first cohort. The classifier was reported to diagnose cytomegalovirus status with high specificity and sensitivity in both the original cohort and the validation cohort.

Notes on this clone: Its antigen is still unknown. The sample contains more than one DNA sequence encoding this CDR3.

CDR3 length: 12 amino acids, cysteine to phenylalanine. Of all the DNA, just the CDR3 is kept, 36 bases in frame from base 1. Based on the germline V gene (reference sequence), the CDR1 and CDR2 sequences are LNHDA and SQIVND. The germline V and J ends show losses of 6 bases and 4 bases respectively, and no gene match explains 1 base of the junction. The receptor library was made with the immunoSEQ multiplex PCR assay. For the multiplex PCR, a mixture combining 60 forward primers for TCR Vbeta segments and 13 reverse primers for TCR Jbeta segments was used. The CDR3 region of rearranged TCR beta genes was amplified from genomic DNA with a multiplex PCR assay. On the Illumina HiSeq System, the amplified TCR beta libraries were sequenced as 87-base-pair reads. Per the original workflow: A later analysis tallied 75 million to 85 million unique TCR beta chains across the 650 to 750 repertoires, and 10 million to 11 million of those chains were shared by two or more donors. A nearest-neighbor algorithm error-corrected the raw reads and collapsed the reads into unique sequences, merging closely related sequences to remove PCR and sequencing errors. To assign V, D and J gene segments, CDR3 sequences were aligned to IMGT reference sequences. For a sequence to be retained, a match of at least six nucleotides was required to both a V gene segment and a J gene segment. A rearrangement counted as productive if the CDR3 had no stop codons and remained in frame with V and J, and every other rearrangement counted as non-productive. Following IMGT convention, CDR3 was defined as the stretch from the second conserved V-encoded cysteine to the conserved J-encoded phenylalanine. The earlier analysis of a few hundred of the donors excluded any sequence lacking an unambiguous match to a single V gene segment. An earlier analysis of almost 600 of the donors classified V segments as functional when productive rearrangements were above 56.7% and as segregating when the standard deviation between donors was above 5%. A statistical classification framework was built for diagnosing cytomegalovirus status from the catalog of TCR beta chain sequences. In a later analysis, V and J genes were assigned by comparing TCR nucleotide sequences against IMGT/GENE-DB human TR gene sequences. In a later analysis, CDR3 sequences and most-parsimonious VDJ recombination scenarios were assigned using the TCRdist pipeline. In a later analysis, each TCR beta chain was defined by its CDR3 amino acid sequence together with its V-gene family, and reads without a unique V-gene family were excluded. In a later analysis, fewer than 600 highly shared, low-generation-probability nucleotide sequences were removed to address suspected cross-contamination and a sequencing artifact. For each public chain, a later analysis derived a clonal expansion index from normalized ranks of inferred template counts within each repertoire. In a later analysis, generation probabilities were computed with a VDJ recombination model fitted to out-of-frame rearrangements, and the resulting probabilities were checked against IGoR. Hypergeometric tests were used in a later analysis to score TCR-TCR, TCR-HLA and TCR-CMV co-occurrence, with a repertoire-size bias correction applied to the TCR pairs. False discovery rates were estimated in a later analysis by permuting HLA or CMV assignments 20 times. In a later analysis, co-occurring TCRs were grouped with DBSCAN, and TCRdist sequence similarity was added when clustering was performed within HLA-allele-positive subsets. For co-occurrence clustering, repertoires with fewer than 30,000 or more than 120,000 public chains were excluded, along with a handful of repertoires with anomalous nucleotide sharing. TCRdb holds this immuneACCESS table with in-frame rearrangements only. Some clones are missing; in checked studies, unresolved V genes explain under half, and the rest has no known cause. V, J and clone size are those of that table, while D and trimming were read from the DNA. This sample's records show some 30,000 clones. The ten largest clonotypes hold 4.8% of the sample.

The sequence links TRBV19 to TRBJ1-1; TRBD1 lines up with 8 middle nucleotides. The sequenced material came from PBMCs. The TCR sequence derives from a female donor in good health and CMV-seronegative. CDR3 protein: CASRQGGTEAFF. The DNA sequence follows: TGTGCCAGTAGACAGGGGGGCACTGAAGCTTTCTTT.